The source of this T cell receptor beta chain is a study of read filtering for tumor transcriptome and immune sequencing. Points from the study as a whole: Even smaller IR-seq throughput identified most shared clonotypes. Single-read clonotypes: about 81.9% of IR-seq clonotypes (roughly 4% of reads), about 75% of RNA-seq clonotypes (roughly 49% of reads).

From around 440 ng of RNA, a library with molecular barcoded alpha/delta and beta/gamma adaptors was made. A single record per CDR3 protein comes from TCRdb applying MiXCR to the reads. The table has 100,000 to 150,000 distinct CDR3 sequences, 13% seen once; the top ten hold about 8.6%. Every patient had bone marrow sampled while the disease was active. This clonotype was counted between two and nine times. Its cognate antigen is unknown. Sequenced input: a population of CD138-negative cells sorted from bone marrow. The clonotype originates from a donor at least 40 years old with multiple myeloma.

The CDR3 DNA is TGTGCCAGCAGCCAAGAGACTAGCGGGGGTACCTACGAGCAGTACTTC. Translating it yields CASSQETSGGTYEQYF. The V call is TRBV4-2, the J call TRBJ2-7; 12 bases fit TRBD2. The V segment lost 0 bases and the J segment 2 bases; nucleotides outside the gene matches: 2. This CDR3 is 16 amino acids long. Germline CDR1 is LGHNA and CDR2 is YNFKEQ.